A single sample is the source of the 22 T cell receptor beta chains below, sequenced in a study of cytomegalovirus exposure and HLA in healthy donors. A multiplex PCR was run with 60 Vbeta primers and 13 Jbeta primers. Method: immunoSEQ multiplex PCR; TCRdb's copy keeps in-frame clones and lacks some. The sample lists more than 90,000 clones, just under 70% occurring once. Sequenced input: PBMCs. The source of these receptors is a man younger than 45 in good health and CMV-seropositive.

This chain joins TRBV10-3 and TRBJ2-7, with D tentatively TRBD2 (6 bases). Germline V CDR1 and CDR2: ENHRY, SYGVKD. V lost 2 bases to trimming and J lost 0 bases, with 8 bases between them. CDR3 length: 14 residues. The CDR3 spells CAISERESSYEQYV. The CDR3, as DNA: TGTGCCATCAGTGAGCGGGAGAGCTCCTACGAGCAGTACGTC.

The V call is TRBV11-2, the J call TRBJ1-2; D gene uncertain. Germline CDR1 reads SGHAT; CDR2 reads FQNNGV. The V and J ends lost 0 bases and 2 bases respectively, with 7 bases between them. This CDR3 has 14 amino acids. The CDR3 protein is CASSLDPQNYGYTF. The CDR3 DNA is TGTGCCAGCAGCTTAGACCCACAGAACTATGGCTACACCTTC.

The CDR3 sequence: CASSLFDRDDYNEQFF. The CDR3 DNA sequence: TGTGCCAGCAGCTTATTCGACAGGGATGACTACAATGAGCAGTTCTTC. The chain combines TRBV7-2 with TRBJ2-1; TRBD1 matches 7 bases. Trimming cost V 2 bases and J 3 bases; bases outside gene matches: 7. The V gene's germline CDR1 is SGHTA and CDR2 FQGNSA. This CDR3 has 16 amino acids.

V and J are TRBV5-1 and TRBJ2-7; 11 bases map to TRBD2. Trimming removed 4 bases from V and 4 bases from J; junction bases left unmatched: 13. The CDR3 runs to 17 residues. Germline-derived CDR1 and CDR2 are SGHRS and YFSETQ. In DNA, the CDR3 is TGCGCCAGCAGCCCAACTAGCGGGGGCTCAGGAGTTTACGAGCAGTACTTC. Translating gives CASSPTSGGSGVYEQYF.

The table lists this clone with a few counts. The V call is TRBV7-8, the J call TRBJ1-1; D remains ambiguous. The CDR3 length is 11 residues. Germline loops: CDR1 SGHVS, CDR2 FQNEAQ. The germline V and J ends were trimmed by 1 base and 5 bases, with 2 bases remaining between them. The DNA of the CDR3 is TGTGCCAGCAGCTTAGTAACTGAAGCTTTCTTT. Protein product: CASSLVTEAFF.

V usage is TRBV2 and J usage is TRBJ1-4, with a possible D match to TRBD1 (5 bases). Germline-derived CDR1 and CDR2 are SNHLY and FYNNEI. This CDR3 spans 15 amino acids. Trimming stripped 6 bases from V and 4 bases from J, with 15 bases between. In nucleotides, the CDR3 is TGTGCCAGCAGCGAGACAGAATCCATTAATGAAAAACTGTTTTTT. This sequence encodes CASSETESINEKLFF.

This chain joins TRBV19 and TRBJ1-2; a possible D gene is TRBD1 (5 bases). Germline CDR1 is LNHDA and CDR2 is SQIVND (reference sequence). The CDR3 sequence is 17 residues long. V lost 5 bases and J lost 1, with 20 bases in between. The chain's CDR3 is CASSGRDLRYFNYGYTF. CDR3 sequence (DNA): TGTGCCAGTAGTGGTCGGGACTTGAGGTATTTTAACTATGGCTACACCTTC.

A few counts support this clone. V and J are TRBV29-1 and TRBJ1-1; TRBD1 matches at 7 bases. The CDR3 has 14 amino acids. V lost 3 bases, J lost 0 bases, and 4 bases stayed unmatched. Germline loops: CDR1 SQVTM, CDR2 ANQGSEA. CDR3 sequence: CSVDQDRLNTEAFF. CDR3 DNA sequence: TGCAGCGTTGACCAGGACAGGCTGAACACTGAAGCTTTCTTT.

The chain joins TRBV6-5 to TRBJ2-2, with 9 nucleotides matching TRBD1. The germline gives CDR1 MNHEY, CDR2 SVGAGI. This CDR3 region has 15 residues. With V trimmed by 5 bases and J by 7 bases, 8 bases remained unmatched. This chain's CDR3 is CASSNGQGSGGELFF. The CDR3, as DNA: TGTGCCAGCAGTAATGGACAGGGGAGTGGCGGGGAGCTGTTTTTT.

The V and J genes are TRBV5-8 and TRBJ2-3, with 7 nucleotides matching TRBD1. J gave up 0 bases and V 3 bases, and 4 bases lay outside the gene matches. CDR3 length equals 15 residues. Germline CDR1 reads SGHTS; CDR2 reads YDEGEE. The CDR3 is CASSYGQASTDTQYF. CDR3 bases: TGTGCCAGCAGCTATGGACAGGCTAGCACAGATACGCAGTATTTT.

This clone occurred a few times. The chain recombines TRBV5-4 with TRBJ2-6, with 8 bases matching TRBD1. The CDR3 spans 17 residues. Losses at the gene ends were 4 bases for V and 1 base for J; bases not matched to a gene: 7. Germline V CDR1 and CDR2: SGHNT, YYREEE (reference sequence). CDR3 coding DNA: TGTGCCAGCAGCCCGGGACAGGCCCGATCTGGGGCCAACGTCCTGACTTTC. It yields the protein CASSPGQARSGANVLTF.

The chain links TRBV6-4 to TRBJ1-1; TRBD1 might be the D (6 bases). V lost 6 bases to trimming and J lost 1 base, with 12 bases between them. This CDR3 is built from 14 residues. Per germline, CDR1 MRHNA and CDR2 SNTAGT. The CDR3 region is CASRVTGSNTEAFF. The CDR3 nucleotides read TGTGCCAGCAGGGTCACAGGGTCGAACACTGAAGCTTTCTTT.

The rearrangement links TRBV27 to TRBJ1-1, with D perhaps matching TRBD1 (6 bases). V lost 3 bases and J 2 bases, leaving 7 bases between the germline ends. This CDR3 region has 13 residues. Looked up from germline, CDR1 is MNHEY and CDR2 is SMNVEV (reference sequence). The DNA for the CDR3 is TGTGCCAGCAGTTTTGGGGGCAACACTGAAGCTTTCTTT. Protein: CASSFGGNTEAFF.

The chain is built from TRBV7-2 and TRBJ1-5; maybe TRBD1 (5 bases). Trimming cost V 2 bases and J 0 bases, with 8 bases left between them. CDR1 SGHTA and CDR2 FQGNSA come from the germline V gene. CDR3 length: 15 residues. The CDR3 coding sequence is TGTGCCAGCAGCTTACGGCAGGGTAGCAATCAGCCCCAGCATTTT. Protein: CASSLRQGSNQPQHF.

This clone was detected a few times. CDR3 protein: CASSLKRGTEAFF. The CDR3 coding sequence is TGTGCCAGCAGCTTAAAGAGGGGGACTGAAGCTTTCTTT. The V gene is TRBV7-3, the J gene TRBJ1-1; TRBD1 might be the D (6 bases). With 1 base removed from V and 5 bases from J, the gap between germline ends came to 8 bases. CDR1 is SGHTA and CDR2 is FQGTGA in the germline V gene. CDR3 length: 13 amino acids.

Remarks on this clone: An end of the junction does not agree with germline; a read error may underlie this. CDR3 sequence reads: CASSPSSGRAMTDAQYF. In DNA, the CDR3 is TGTGCCAGCAGCCCTTCTAGCGGGAGGGCCATGACAGATGCGCAGTATTTT. The V and J genes are TRBV9 and TRBJ2-3, with TRBD2 matching 12 bases. Germline V gives CDR1 SGDLS, CDR2 YYNGEE. The CDR3 loop spans 17 amino acids.

The chain has TRBV29-1 and TRBJ2-3, with D tentatively TRBD2 (5 bases). CDR1 is SQVTM, CDR2 ANQGSEA, per germline. This CDR3 has 14 residues. V gave up 5 bases and J gave up 4 bases, with 16 bases separating them. In nucleotides, the CDR3 is TGCAGCGTTCCCCCACACGCGGGCCCAGATACGCAGTATTTT. Translation gives CSVPPHAGPDTQYF.

The chain employs TRBV19 and TRBJ2-5; D is possibly TRBD2 (6 bases). This CDR3 spans 12 amino acids. V was pared by 6 bases and J by 4 bases, with 9 bases between. Germline V gene data show CDR1 as LNHDA and CDR2 as SQIVND (reference sequence). This chain's CDR3 is CASSGGLETQYF. In DNA form, the CDR3 reads TGTGCCAGTAGCGGGGGACTAGAGACCCAGTACTTC.

The chain combines TRBV2 with TRBJ1-1; tentative D call: TRBD1 (5 bases). The V gene lost 5 bases and the J gene lost 3 bases, with 13 bases spanning the gap. This CDR3 comprises 14 residues. Germline V CDR1 and CDR2: SNHLY, FYNNEI. The CDR3 region has the DNA TGTGCCAGCAGTCCAGGGAATGGAGACACTGAAGCTTTCTTT. Its translation is CASSPGNGDTEAFF.

The V gene is TRBV7-9, the J gene TRBJ2-3; tentative D call: TRBD1 (5 bases). Germline V gene sequence: CDR1 SEHNR, CDR2 FQNEAQ (reference sequence). V was clipped by 0 bases and J by 2 bases, with 6 bases between them. The CDR3 spans 14 residues. Here the CDR3 DNA reads TGTGCCAGCAGCTTAGCGGGGCCCACAGATACGCAGTATTTT. Its translation is CASSLAGPTDTQYF.

This clone was detected a few times. The chain uses TRBV27 and TRBJ1-1, with TRBD1 as a possible D gene (5 bases). Per germline, CDR1 MNHEY and CDR2 SMNVEV (reference sequence). Trimming took off 6 bases at V and 2 bases at J, with 10 bases between the two ends. The CDR3 totals 13 residues. As DNA, the CDR3 is TGTGCCAGCAGCTCTACAGGAAACACTGAAGCTTTCTTT. This codes for CASSSTGNTEAFF.

This clone was recorded a few times. V is TRBV5-1 and J is TRBJ2-1; 7 nucleotides align to TRBD2. Losses at the gene ends were 2 bases for V and 6 bases for J; bases not matched to a gene: 11. The CDR3 is made up of 16 amino acids. Germline V gene sequence: CDR1 SGHRS, CDR2 YFSETQ. The CDR3 spells CASSFDWGRGLNEQFF. The CDR3 nucleotides read TGCGCCAGCAGCTTCGATTGGGGGAGGGGACTCAATGAGCAGTTCTTC.